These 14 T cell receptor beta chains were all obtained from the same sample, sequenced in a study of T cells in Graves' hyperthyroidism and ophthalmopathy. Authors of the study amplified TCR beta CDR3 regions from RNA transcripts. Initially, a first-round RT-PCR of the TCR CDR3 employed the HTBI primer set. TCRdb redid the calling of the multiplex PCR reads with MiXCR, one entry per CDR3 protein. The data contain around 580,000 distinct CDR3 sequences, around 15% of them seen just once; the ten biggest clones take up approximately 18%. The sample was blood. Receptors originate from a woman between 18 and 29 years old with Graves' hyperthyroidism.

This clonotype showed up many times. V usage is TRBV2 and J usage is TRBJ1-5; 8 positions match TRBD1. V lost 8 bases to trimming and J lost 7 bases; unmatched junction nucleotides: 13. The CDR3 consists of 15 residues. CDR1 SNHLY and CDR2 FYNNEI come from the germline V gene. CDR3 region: CASQLRTGIRQPQHF. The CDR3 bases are TGTGCCAGCCAACTGCGGACAGGGATAAGGCAGCCCCAGCATTTT.

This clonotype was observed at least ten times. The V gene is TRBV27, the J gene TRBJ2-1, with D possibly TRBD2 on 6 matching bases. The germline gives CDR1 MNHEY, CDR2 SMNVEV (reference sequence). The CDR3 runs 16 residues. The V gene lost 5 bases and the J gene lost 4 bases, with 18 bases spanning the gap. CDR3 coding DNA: TGTGCCAGCAGTACCCCGAGTGGGGGAGGATACAATGAGCAGTTCTTC. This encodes CASSTPSGGGYNEQFF.

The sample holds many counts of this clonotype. CDR3 DNA sequence: TGTGCCAGCAGCCCATTCGGGCGGAGAGAGACCCAGTACTTC. Its translation: CASSPFGRRETQYF. The chain employs TRBV7-2 and TRBJ2-5; D is undetermined. Germline CDR1 SGHTA, CDR2 FQGNSA. This CDR3 comprises 14 residues. V lost 5 bases, J lost 4 bases, and 14 bases lay in between.

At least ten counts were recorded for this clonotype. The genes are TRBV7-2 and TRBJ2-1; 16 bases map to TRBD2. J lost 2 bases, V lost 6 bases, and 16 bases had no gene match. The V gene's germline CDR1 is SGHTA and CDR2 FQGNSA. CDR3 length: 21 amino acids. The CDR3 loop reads CASRRRVPGLAGGPAYNEQFF. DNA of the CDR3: TGTGCCAGCAGGCGCAGGGTCCCGGGACTAGCGGGGGGGCCGGCCTACAATGAGCAGTTCTTC.

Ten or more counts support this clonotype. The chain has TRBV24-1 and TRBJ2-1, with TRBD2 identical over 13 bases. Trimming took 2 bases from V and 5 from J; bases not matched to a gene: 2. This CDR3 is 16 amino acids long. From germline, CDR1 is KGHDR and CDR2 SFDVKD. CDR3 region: CATSDYGTSGDNEQFF. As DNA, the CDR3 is TGTGCCACCAGTGATTACGGGACTAGCGGGGACAATGAGCAGTTCTTC.

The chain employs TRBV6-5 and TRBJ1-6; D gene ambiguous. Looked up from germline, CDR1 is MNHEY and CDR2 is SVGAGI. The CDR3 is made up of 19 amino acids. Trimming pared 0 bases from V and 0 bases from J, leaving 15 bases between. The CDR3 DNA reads TGTGCCAGCAGTTACTCGACCGGGCCCTCGAGCTCCTATAATTCACCCCTCCACTTT. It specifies CASSYSTGPSSSYNSPLHF.

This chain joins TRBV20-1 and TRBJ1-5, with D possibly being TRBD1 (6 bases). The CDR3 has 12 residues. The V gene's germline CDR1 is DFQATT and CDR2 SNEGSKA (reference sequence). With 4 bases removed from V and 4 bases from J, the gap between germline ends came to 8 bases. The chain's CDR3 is CSANRENQPQHF. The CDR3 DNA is TGCAGTGCTAACAGGGAAAATCAGCCCCAGCATTTT.

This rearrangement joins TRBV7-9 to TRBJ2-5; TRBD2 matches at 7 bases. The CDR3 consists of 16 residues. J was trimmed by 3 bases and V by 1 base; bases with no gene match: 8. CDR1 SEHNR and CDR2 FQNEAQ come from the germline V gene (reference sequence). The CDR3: CASSLVIWLAEETQYF. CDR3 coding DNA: TGTGCCAGCAGCTTAGTGATCTGGCTAGCGGAAGAGACCCAGTACTTC.

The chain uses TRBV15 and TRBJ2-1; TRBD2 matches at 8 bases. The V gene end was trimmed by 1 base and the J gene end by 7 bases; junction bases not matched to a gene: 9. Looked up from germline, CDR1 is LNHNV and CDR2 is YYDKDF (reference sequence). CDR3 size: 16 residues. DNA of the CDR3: TGTGCCACCAGCAGAGTGAAGGCGGGAGGACTGAATGAGCAGTTCTTC. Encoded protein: CATSRVKAGGLNEQFF.

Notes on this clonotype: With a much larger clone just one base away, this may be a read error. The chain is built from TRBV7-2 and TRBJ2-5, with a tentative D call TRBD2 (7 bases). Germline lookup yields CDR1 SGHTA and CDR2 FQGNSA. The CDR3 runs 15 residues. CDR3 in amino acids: CASSLVGGRGEAQYF. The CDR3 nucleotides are TGTGCCAGCAGCTTAGTCGGGGGGCGCGGAGAGGCCCAGTACTTC.

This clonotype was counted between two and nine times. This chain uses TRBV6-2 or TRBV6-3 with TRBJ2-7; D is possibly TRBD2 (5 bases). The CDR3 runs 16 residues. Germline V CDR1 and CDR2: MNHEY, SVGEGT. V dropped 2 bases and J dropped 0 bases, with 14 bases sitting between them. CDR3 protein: CASSYPTWRSSYEQYF. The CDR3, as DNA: TGTGCCAGCAGTTACCCCACATGGAGGAGCTCCTACGAGCAGTACTTC.

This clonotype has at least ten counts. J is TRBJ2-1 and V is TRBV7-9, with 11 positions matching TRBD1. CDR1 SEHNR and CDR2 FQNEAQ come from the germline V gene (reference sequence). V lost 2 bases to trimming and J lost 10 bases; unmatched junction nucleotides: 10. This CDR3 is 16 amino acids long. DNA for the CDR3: TGTGCCAGCAGCTTAATCCCCGGACAGGGGGCAGGGGAGCAGTTCTTC. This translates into CASSLIPGQGAGEQFF.

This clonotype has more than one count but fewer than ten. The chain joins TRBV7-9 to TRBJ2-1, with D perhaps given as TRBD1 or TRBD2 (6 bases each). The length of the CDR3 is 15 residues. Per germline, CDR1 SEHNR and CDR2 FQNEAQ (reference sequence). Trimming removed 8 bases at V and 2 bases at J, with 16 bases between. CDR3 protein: CASPGGGVAYNEQFF. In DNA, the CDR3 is TGTGCCAGCCCCGGGGGCGGGGTGGCCTACAATGAGCAGTTCTTC.

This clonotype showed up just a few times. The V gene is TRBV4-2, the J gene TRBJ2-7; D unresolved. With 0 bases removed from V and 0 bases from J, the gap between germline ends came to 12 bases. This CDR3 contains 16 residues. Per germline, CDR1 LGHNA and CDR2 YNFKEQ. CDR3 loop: CASSQDGAQASYEQYF. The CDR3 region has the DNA TGTGCCAGCAGCCAAGATGGAGCGCAGGCCTCCTACGAGCAGTACTTC.